The 18 T cell receptor beta chains presented below share a single source sample, sequenced in a study of cytomegalovirus exposure and HLA in healthy donors. Primers: 60 Vbeta forward and 13 Jbeta reverse. Generated by immunoSEQ multiplex PCR, the TCRdb table keeps only in-frame clones and is missing some. The data contain about 93,000 clones, roughly 67% of them singletons. Material for sequencing was PBMCs. These receptors were obtained from a boy younger than 18 in good health and CMV-seropositive.

Written as DNA, the CDR3 is TGTGCCAGCAGCTTGAAGGCAGGGGCTAGCTCCTACAATGAGCAGTTCTTC. Encoded protein: CASSLKAGASSYNEQFF. The gene calls are TRBV5-6 and TRBJ2-1; TRBD1 might be the D (6 bases). The CDR3 totals 17 residues. V lost 1 base and J lost 0, with 14 bases in between. Germline CDR1 and CDR2: SGHDT and YYEEEE.

The genes are TRBV7-8 and TRBJ1-1; D gene uncertain. V was cut by 0 bases and J by 0 bases, with 5 bases left in between. This CDR3 is 14 amino acids long. Germline lookup yields CDR1 SGHVS and CDR2 FQNEAQ. The CDR3 sequence: CASSLAGVNTEAFF. CDR3 nucleotide sequence: TGTGCCAGCAGCTTAGCCGGGGTGAACACTGAAGCTTTCTTT.

The rearrangement uses TRBV21-1 and TRBJ1-6; no DNA check was done on the table's D call, TRBD1. TRBV21-1 is termed a pseudogene. The CDR3 sequence is 16 residues long. Here the CDR3 DNA reads TGTGCCAGCAGCAAAGCGGGCAGGGCGTACAATTCACCCCTCCACTTT. This codes for CASSKAGRAYNSPLHF.

V and J are TRBV2 and TRBJ2-2, with TRBD1 matching over 7 bases. With V trimmed by 5 bases and J by 1 base, 4 bases remained unmatched. CDR1 SNHLY and CDR2 FYNNEI come from the germline V gene. This CDR3 region has 15 residues. CDR3 bases: TGTGCCAGCAGTCCCCGGACAGGGAACACCGGGGAGCTGTTTTTT. It is translated as CASSPRTGNTGELFF. Using reference TRBV2 and TRBJ2-2 for the parts outside the CDR3, the full variable domain is EPEVTQTPSHQVTQMGQEVILRCVPISNHLYFYWYRQILGQKVEFLVSFYNNEISEKSEIFDDQFSVERPDGSNFTLKIRSTKLEDSAMYFCASSPRTGNTGELFFGEGSRLTVL.

This clone has only a few counts. J is TRBJ1-3 and V is TRBV7-9; TRBD1 aligns across 11 bases. Germline values: CDR1 SEHNR, CDR2 FQNEAQ (reference sequence). The CDR3 consists of 17 residues. J lost 1 base, V lost 5 bases, and 7 bases had no gene match. CDR3 sequence: CASSARDRGGSGNTIYF. In nucleotides, the CDR3 is TGTGCCAGCAGCGCCCGGGACAGGGGGGGATCTGGAAACACCATATATTTT.

This clone was found a few times. CDR3 amino acids: CAWSGDSGNTIYF. As DNA, the CDR3 is TGTGCCTGGAGCGGGGACTCTGGAAACACCATATATTTT. This sequence joins TRBV30 and TRBJ1-3; D call uncertain. V was cut by 3 bases and J by 0 bases, with 6 bases left in between. This CDR3 spans 13 amino acids. Per germline, CDR1 GTSNPN and CDR2 SVGIG (reference sequence). The whole variable domain, filled in from reference TRBV30 and TRBJ1-3, reads SQTIHQWPATLVQPVGSPLSLECTVEGTSNPNLYWYRQAAGRGLQLLFYSVGIGQISSEVPQNLSASRPQDRQFILSSKKLLLSDSGFYLCAWSGDSGNTIYFGEGSWLTVV.

The V gene is TRBV5-1, the J gene TRBJ2-7, with D perhaps TRBD1 (5 bases). The germline V and J ends were trimmed by 1 base and 7 bases, with 15 bases remaining between them. Looked up from germline, CDR1 is SGHRS and CDR2 is YFSETQ. The CDR3 has 14 amino acids. This chain's CDR3 is CASSLSQGLGEQYF. Here the CDR3 DNA reads TGCGCCAGCAGCTTGTCTCAGGGTTTGGGAGAGCAGTACTTC.

The rearrangement uses TRBV5-6 and TRBJ2-2; perhaps TRBD2 as D (7 bases). In germline, CDR1 is SGHDT, CDR2 YYEEEE. The CDR3 sequence is 16 residues long. V was cut by 5 bases and J by 5 bases, with 19 bases left in between. The CDR3 coding sequence is TGTGCCAGCAGTTACCGAACGGGGGGCAGAACCGGGGAGCTGTTTTTT. This gives the protein CASSYRTGGRTGELFF.

The rearrangement uses TRBV13 and TRBJ2-4, with 10 bases fitting TRBD1. The CDR3 runs 16 residues. Germline V gene data show CDR1 as PRHDT and CDR2 as FYEKMQ (reference sequence). J lost 2 bases, V lost 2 bases, and 3 bases had no gene match. CDR3 DNA: TGTGCCAGCAGCTTAATGGGACAGGGGACCAAAAACATTCAGTACTTC. Encoded protein: CASSLMGQGTKNIQYF.

In this sample, this clone turned up a few times. The V gene is TRBV7-3, the J gene TRBJ2-2; D possibly corresponds to TRBD2 (6 bases). The V gene's germline CDR1 is SGHTA and CDR2 FQGTGA. Trimming shortened V by 5 bases and J by 4 bases, and 8 bases separated the two germline ends. The CDR3 is 13 residues long. The chain's CDR3 is CASSISGTGELFF. In DNA form, the CDR3 reads TGTGCCAGCAGCATTAGCGGCACCGGGGAGCTGTTTTTT.

V gene TRBV5-1 combines with J gene TRBJ2-5; 11 positions match TRBD2. Germline V gene lookup returns CDR1 SGHRS and CDR2 YFSETQ. The length of the CDR3 is 17 residues. The ends lost 0 bases at V and 7 bases at J; junction bases unmatched: 11. The CDR3 spells CASSLGPTSGIGGTQYF. The CDR3 bases are TGCGCCAGCAGCTTGGGCCCGACTAGCGGGATAGGAGGGACCCAGTACTTC. Drawing the rest from reference TRBV5-1 and TRBJ2-5, the complete variable domain is KAGVTQTPRYLIKTRGQQVTLSCSPISGHRSVSWYQQTPGQGLQFLFEYFSETQRNKGNFPGRFSGRQFSNSRSEMNVSTLELGDSALYLCASSLGPTSGIGGTQYFGPGTRLLVL.

A note on this clone: An end of the junction does not agree with germline; a read error may underlie this. This rearrangement joins TRBV30 to TRBJ1-2, with D maybe TRBD1 (6 bases). The CDR3 has 16 amino acids. Germline V CDR1 and CDR2: GTSNPN, SVGIG (reference sequence). The CDR3 spells CAWRQTGRGTYDGYPF. CDR3 DNA: TGTGCCTGGAGGCAAACCGGTCGTGGGACATACGATGGCTACCCCTTC.

This clone came up a few times. The V gene is TRBV30, the J gene TRBJ1-5, with D possibly matching TRBD1 (5 bases). Trimming removed 3 bases at V and 1 base at J, with 19 bases between. Germline lookup yields CDR1 GTSNPN and CDR2 SVGIG (reference sequence). The CDR3 is made up of 17 amino acids. The DNA of the CDR3 is TGTGCCTGGAGCCATTCTCAAGACAGCTTAAGCAATCAGCCCCAGCATTTT. It is translated as CAWSHSQDSLSNQPQHF.

This clone has more than one count but fewer than ten. The chain recombines TRBV29-1 with TRBJ2-1; 8 bases are a match to TRBD1. Germline V CDR1 and CDR2: SQVTM, ANQGSEA. With V trimmed by 4 bases and J by 9 bases, 8 bases remained unmatched. CDR3 length: 13 residues. CDR3 region: CSVGQGARCEQFF. CDR3 DNA sequence: TGCAGCGTTGGTCAGGGGGCTCGTTGTGAGCAGTTCTTC.

The chain combines TRBV5-4 with TRBJ1-1; D remains ambiguous. The CDR3 covers 14 residues. Germline CDR1 and CDR2: SGHNT and YYREEE (reference sequence). V shed 0 bases and J shed 0 bases, with 6 bases lying between them. The CDR3 DNA reads as TGTGCCAGCAGCTTGGCAGAGGTGAACACTGAAGCTTTCTTT. Encoded protein: CASSLAEVNTEAFF.

The table lists this clone with a few counts. In DNA form, the CDR3 reads TGTGCCAGCAGTGAATACGCGGGCAACACCGGGGAGCTGTTTTTT. Protein sequence: CASSEYAGNTGELFF. The chain has TRBV2 and TRBJ2-2; perhaps TRBD2 as D (5 bases). From germline, CDR1 is SNHLY and CDR2 FYNNEI. This CDR3 spans 15 amino acids. V was shortened by 2 bases and J by 2 bases, with 9 bases between the two germline ends.

The chain carries TRBV5-1 and TRBJ1-1, with D possibly being TRBD1 (6 bases). With 4 bases removed from V and 5 bases from J, the gap between germline ends came to 18 bases. From germline, CDR1 is SGHRS and CDR2 YFSETQ. The CDR3 contains 15 residues. The CDR3 here is CASSTGWGPETEAFF. The CDR3 region has the DNA TGCGCCAGCAGCACAGGTTGGGGGCCCGAGACTGAAGCTTTCTTT.

Here the CDR3 reads CASSSRDRGGEQYF. For the CDR3, the DNA is TGTGCCAGCAGCTCCCGGGACAGGGGGGGCGAGCAGTACTTC. The chain joins TRBV11-2 to TRBJ2-7, with 11 bases lining up with TRBD1. Per germline, CDR1 SGHAT and CDR2 FQNNGV. Trimming removed 4 bases from V and 6 bases from J; junction bases left unmatched: 5. This CDR3 has 14 residues.